These 27 T cell receptor beta chains originate from one sample sequenced in a study of blood T cell repertoires in COVID-19. Sequencing was performed with immunoSEQ multiplex PCR; in TCRdb, only in-frame clones are kept and a portion is missing. Of tens of thousands of clones in the sample, approximately 76% were seen once. Material for sequencing was peripheral blood. The receptors were sampled from a man between 65 and 85 years old with acute or convalescent COVID-19.

This chain links TRBV5-1 with TRBJ1-5, with TRBD1 as a possible D gene (6 bases). V lost 0 bases to trimming and J lost 1 base, with 8 bases between them. From germline, CDR1 is SGHRS and CDR2 YFSETQ. The CDR3 is 15 amino acids. CDR3 DNA sequence: TGCGCCAGCAGCTTGGAAGGGGGAAGCAATCAGCCCCAGCATTTT. This encodes CASSLEGGSNQPQHF.

The chain is built from TRBV6-5 and TRBJ2-2; 8 nucleotides agree with TRBD2. J lost 5 bases, V lost 6 bases, and 5 bases had no gene match. There are 14 residues in the CDR3. CDR1 is MNHEY, CDR2 SVGAGI, per germline. The CDR3 DNA reads TGTGCCAGCAGCCTCGGGGGGGAAACCGGGGAGCTGTTTTTT. This sequence encodes CASSLGGETGELFF.

The rearrangement uses TRBV5-1 and TRBJ2-3, with TRBD2 matching over 7 bases. The CDR3 extends over 16 amino acids. Germline loops: CDR1 SGHRS, CDR2 YFSETQ. V lost 0 bases to trimming and J lost 1 base; unmatched junction nucleotides: 5. The CDR3 loop reads CASSLVLASRTDTQYF. CDR3 DNA sequence: TGCGCCAGCAGCTTGGTACTAGCGAGTCGCACAGATACGCAGTATTTT.

The chain carries TRBV11-2 and TRBJ2-7; a possible D gene is TRBD2 (5 bases). V was cut by 5 bases and J by 2 bases, with 19 bases left in between. This CDR3 comprises 16 residues. The germline CDR1 and CDR2 sequences are SGHAT and FQNNGV. The chain's CDR3 is CASSPRGGLAAYEQYV. Here the CDR3 DNA reads TGTGCCAGCAGCCCAAGAGGCGGACTTGCCGCCTACGAGCAGTACGTC.

The V call is TRBV6-6, the J call TRBJ1-5; TRBD1 is a possible D gene (5 bases). Trimming removed 2 bases from V and 1 base from J, with 6 bases in between. The CDR3 spans 14 residues. From germline, CDR1 is MNHNY and CDR2 SVGAGI (reference sequence). The CDR3, as DNA: TGTGCCAGCAGTTACGGGGGGAGCAATCAGCCCCAGCATTTT. Its translation: CASSYGGSNQPQHF.

This chain connects TRBV27 to TRBJ1-1, with 7 bases that match TRBD1. V gave up 5 bases and J gave up 1 base; unmatched junction bases: 4. Looked up from germline, CDR1 is MNHEY and CDR2 is SMNVEV (reference sequence). The CDR3 loop spans 14 amino acids. In DNA form, the CDR3 reads TGTGCCAGCAGTCGGGACAGAGCGAACACTGAAGCTTTCTTT. As protein: CASSRDRANTEAFF.

The J gene is TRBJ2-7, the V gene TRBV6-6, with TRBD1 matching 8 bases. The CDR3 is made up of 15 amino acids. V lost 6 bases, J lost 3 bases, and 10 bases stayed unmatched. CDR1 and CDR2 (germline): MNHNY, SVGAGI (reference sequence). CDR3 in amino acids: CASSLAGTGLYEQYF. The CDR3 region has the DNA TGTGCCAGCAGCCTGGCAGGGACAGGACTCTACGAGCAGTACTTC.

In its sample, this clone was seen a few times. The rearrangement joins TRBV6-5 to TRBJ1-1, with 8 bases that match TRBD1. CDR1 and CDR2 from the germline V gene are MNHEY and SVGAGI. The CDR3 loop spans 14 amino acids. With V trimmed by 4 bases and J by 5 bases, 6 bases remained unmatched. This CDR3 is CASSSGQGRTEAFF. The CDR3 DNA follows: TGTGCCAGCAGTTCTGGACAGGGACGGACTGAAGCTTTCTTT.

The chain employs TRBV5-1 and TRBJ1-6; D is possibly TRBD1 (5 bases). The germline V gene encodes CDR1 SGHRS and CDR2 YFSETQ. The CDR3 covers 14 residues. V was trimmed by 0 bases and J by 9 bases, leaving 10 bases between them. In nucleotides, the CDR3 is TGCGCCAGCAGCTTGGTCGGGGGAAGTTCACCCCTCCACTTT. This encodes CASSLVGGSSPLHF.

V is TRBV30 and J is TRBJ2-1; 12 bases fit TRBD2. J was trimmed by 7 bases and V by 0 bases; bases with no gene match: 4. The germline V gene encodes CDR1 GTSNPN and CDR2 SVGIG (reference sequence). The CDR3 consists of 15 residues. In DNA, the CDR3 is TGTGCCTGGAGTGTACTAGCGGGGGGTATTAATGAGCAGTTCTTC. Its protein is CAWSVLAGGINEQFF.

V and J are TRBV24-1 and TRBJ2-3; weak D call: TRBD1 (5 bases). The CDR3 is 14 residues long. V shed 3 bases and J shed 1 base, with 7 bases lying between them. Germline CDR1 is KGHDR and CDR2 is SFDVKD. CDR3 bases: TGTGCCACCAGTGATCCGACAGGCACAGATACGCAGTATTTT. This codes for CATSDPTGTDTQYF.

This clone was detected only a few times. V usage is TRBV24-1 and J usage is TRBJ2-6; TRBD1 agrees at 9 bases. Germline CDR1 and CDR2: KGHDR and SFDVKD. V shed 5 bases, J shed 0 bases, and the junction held 7 bases outside the gene matches. The CDR3 is made up of 18 amino acids. CDR3 in DNA: TGTGCCACCAGTGTCGGGGACAGGGCCAGCTCTGGGGCCAACGTCCTGACTTTC. This gives the protein CATSVGDRASSGANVLTF.

The V and J genes are TRBV6-5 and TRBJ1-2; no clear D gene. This CDR3 comprises 13 residues. Germline assignment: CDR1 MNHEY and CDR2 SVGAGI. Trimming shortened V by 4 bases and J by 4 bases, and 10 bases separated the two germline ends. CDR3 region: CASSLQISYGYTF. The CDR3 nucleotides read TGTGCCAGCAGTTTACAGATCAGCTATGGCTACACCTTC.

This sequence joins TRBV9 and TRBJ1-6, with D tentatively TRBD1 (6 bases). V gave up 3 bases and J gave up 6 bases, with 13 bases separating them. This CDR3 is 15 amino acids long. Looked up from germline, CDR1 is SGDLS and CDR2 is YYNGEE. The CDR3 nucleotides are TGTGCCAGCAGCGCGCGGACAGTGGGTAATTCACCCCTCCACTTT. It is translated as CASSARTVGNSPLHF.

The chain has TRBV5-6 and TRBJ1-6; 8 nucleotides agree with TRBD1. CDR3 length: 14 amino acids. The junction had 2 bases not matched to a gene; V was cut back by 4 bases and J by 5 bases. Germline V gives CDR1 SGHDT, CDR2 YYEEEE. CDR3 coding DNA: TGTGCCAGCAGCGAGGGACAGGATAATTCACCCCTCCACTTT. Translating gives CASSEGQDNSPLHF. The full variable domain, rest sourced from reference TRBV5-6 and TRBJ1-6, is DAGVTQSPTHLIKTRGQQVTLRCSPKSGHDTVSWYQQALGQGPQFIFQYYEEEERQRGNFPDRFSGHQFPNYSSELNVNALLLGDSALYLCASSEGQDNSPLHFGNGTRLTVT.

This clone showed up just a few times. This chain links TRBV9 with TRBJ2-1; TRBD1 matches 8 bases. Unmatched junction bases numbered 8, after V lost 3 bases and J lost 3 bases. Germline V gives CDR1 SGDLS, CDR2 YYNGEE. The CDR3 spans 16 residues. The CDR3 DNA reads as TGTGCCAGCAGCGCTGGACAGGGCAACGTCTACAATGAGCAGTTCTTC. Residues: CASSAGQGNVYNEQFF. Variable domain in full (rest from reference TRBV9 and TRBJ2-1): DSGVTQTPKHLITATGQRVTLRCSPRSGDLSVYWYQQSLDQGLQFLIQYYNGEERAKGNILERFSAQQFPDLHSELNLSSLELGDSALYFCASSAGQGNVYNEQFFGPGTRLTVL.

The sample holds one count of this clone. This rearrangement joins TRBV29-1 to TRBJ2-1; 7 bases line up with TRBD2. Germline CDR1 SQVTM, CDR2 ANQGSEA. The V segment lost 4 bases and the J segment 9 bases; nucleotides outside the gene matches: 6. The CDR3 has 12 residues. The CDR3 DNA is TGCAGCGTTGGAGACCCGGGGGGTGAGCAGTTCTTC. It specifies CSVGDPGGEQFF.

The rearrangement links TRBV13 to TRBJ2-3; 10 bases agree with TRBD2. Trimming removed 5 bases from V and 3 bases from J; junction bases left unmatched: 8. CDR3 length: 16 residues. CDR1 and CDR2 from the germline V gene are PRHDT and FYEKMQ (reference sequence). DNA for the CDR3: TGTGCCAGCAGCCTCAGCGGGAGGGCACGTACAGATACGCAGTATTTT. This encodes CASSLSGRARTDTQYF. Supplemented by reference TRBV13 and TRBJ2-3, the full variable domain reads AAGVIQSPRHLIKEKRETATLKCYPIPRHDTVYWYQQGPGQDPQFLISFYEKMQSDKGSIPDRFSAQQFSDYHSELNMSSLELGDSALYFCASSLSGRARTDTQYFGPGTRLTVL.

This clone was seen just once. This chain uses TRBV6-5 with TRBJ1-1; a possible D gene is TRBD1 (5 bases). V shed 2 bases and J shed 11 bases, with 24 bases lying between them. Germline V gene sequence: CDR1 MNHEY, CDR2 SVGAGI. This CDR3 contains 16 residues. CDR3 sequence: CASSYNVAGVPDLAFF. The CDR3, as DNA: TGTGCCAGCAGTTACAATGTCGCGGGGGTCCCGGATCTGGCTTTCTTT.

The rearrangement links TRBV5-1 to TRBJ2-1; 9 bases match TRBD1. V trimming: 2 bases; J trimming: 8 bases; junction bases outside the gene matches: 2. Germline V gives CDR1 SGHRS, CDR2 YFSETQ. There are 13 residues in the CDR3. The CDR3 nucleotides read TGCGCCAGCAGCTTACAGGGGGCGGATGAGCAGTTCTTC. Protein: CASSLQGADEQFF.

V is TRBV30 and J is TRBJ1-5, with TRBD1 identical over 7 bases. The junction had 5 bases not matched to a gene; V was cut back by 5 bases and J by 1 base. From germline, CDR1 is GTSNPN and CDR2 SVGIG (reference sequence). The CDR3 contains 14 residues. The CDR3 loop reads CAWSTGKSNQPQHF. DNA of the CDR3: TGTGCCTGGTCGACAGGGAAGAGCAATCAGCCCCAGCATTTT. Full variable domain (missing parts from reference TRBV30 and TRBJ1-5): SQTIHQWPATLVQPVGSPLSLECTVEGTSNPNLYWYRQAAGRGLQLLFYSVGIGQISSEVPQNLSASRPQDRQFILSSKKLLLSDSGFYLCAWSTGKSNQPQHFGDGTRLSIL.

The genes are TRBV6-4 and TRBJ2-2; 7 positions match TRBD2. This CDR3 spans 15 amino acids. V shed 3 bases, J shed 0 bases, and the junction held 1 base outside the gene matches. Germline CDR1 is MRHNA and CDR2 is SNTAGT. The CDR3 nucleotides are TGTGCCAGCAGTGAGGGGGGGGCGAACACCGGGGAGCTGTTTTTT. This gives the protein CASSEGGANTGELFF.

The rearrangement joins TRBV2 to TRBJ1-5; tentatively, D is TRBD1 (6 bases). Germline assignment: CDR1 SNHLY and CDR2 FYNNEI. The CDR3 is 14 amino acids. V was trimmed by 1 base and J by 4 bases, leaving 8 bases between them. The CDR3 spells CASSEVRGNQPQHF. CDR3 in DNA: TGTGCCAGCAGTGAAGTTAGGGGGAATCAGCCCCAGCATTTT.

The chain combines TRBV29-1 with TRBJ1-2; D may be TRBD1 (6 bases). This CDR3 has 10 amino acids. In germline, CDR1 is SQVTM, CDR2 ANQGSEA. V lost 3 bases and J lost 8, with 7 bases in between. In nucleotides, the CDR3 is TGCAGCGTTGATGGGGGCGGCTACACCTTC. It codes for CSVDGGGYTF. Combining the CDR3 with reference TRBV29-1 and TRBJ1-2 gives the whole variable domain SAVISQKPSRDICQRGTSLTIQCQVDSQVTMMFWYRQQPGQSLTLIATANQGSEATYESGFVIDKFPISRPNLTFSTLTVSNMSPEDSSIYLCSVDGGGYTFGSGTRLTVV.

This clone was picked up one time. The CDR3 DNA follows: TGTGCCAGCAGCTTTGGGGGGGCCAGCACAGATACGCAGTATTTT. Protein product: CASSFGGASTDTQYF. The V gene is TRBV5-4, the J gene TRBJ2-3; D may be TRBD2 (7 bases). The germline gives CDR1 SGHNT, CDR2 YYREEE (reference sequence). The CDR3 has 15 amino acids. With 2 bases removed from V and 0 bases from J, the gap between germline ends came to 10 bases.

V gene TRBV19 combines with J gene TRBJ2-2; D is perhaps TRBD1 (6 bases). Trimming stripped 7 bases from V and 5 bases from J, with 14 bases between. The CDR3 is 14 amino acids. Germline-derived CDR1 and CDR2 are LNHDA and SQIVND (reference sequence). The CDR3, as DNA: TGTGCCAGTAAAATCGAGGGGGAAACCGGGGAGCTGTTTTTT. Amino acids: CASKIEGETGELFF. Combining the CDR3 with reference TRBV19 and TRBJ2-2 gives the whole variable domain DGGITQSPKYLFRKEGQNVTLSCEQNLNHDAMYWYRQDPGQGLRLIYYSQIVNDFQKGDIAEGYSVSREKKESFPLTVTSAQKNPTAFYLCASKIEGETGELFFGEGSRLTVL.

J is TRBJ2-3 and V is TRBV5-1; D call uncertain. V was shortened by 2 bases and J by 2 bases, with 6 bases between the two germline ends. The CDR3 is 13 amino acids. Germline V gene data show CDR1 as SGHRS and CDR2 as YFSETQ. The CDR3 sequence: CASSFTATDTQYF. The CDR3 nucleotides read TGCGCCAGCAGCTTCACAGCCACAGATACGCAGTATTTT.